The TCR beta chain described here comes from a study of cytomegalovirus exposure and HLA in healthy donors. Study findings and constraints: There were some V segments, including TRBV6-2 and TRBV6-3, excluded as indistinguishable. In a later analysis, an Asian-associated ancestry cluster reportedly showed fewer N-insertions than the approximately 660-donor mean.

The length of the CDR3 is 14 residues. V shed 3 bases, J shed 3 bases, and the junction held 2 bases outside the gene matches. Per the germline V gene, CDR1 is SGHKS and CDR2 is YYEKEE (reference sequence). This PCR relied on a set of 60 Vbeta primers and 13 Jbeta primers. Assay: immunoSEQ multiplex PCR; the TCRdb copy retains only in-frame clones and omits some. This sample carries 100,000 to 150,000 clones, roughly 83% of them seen once, and the ten largest clones take 20%. Points on this clone: Its antigen is unknown.

Sequencing was performed on PBMCs. This sequence was found in a man aged 18-30 years in good health and CMV-seropositive. J is TRBJ2-7 and V is TRBV5-5; TRBD1 agrees at 11 bases. CDR3 sequence (DNA): TGTGCCAGCAGCTGGGGACAGGGGGACTACGAGCAGTACTTC. Translated, it gives CASSWGQGDYEQYF.